This T cell receptor (beta chain) is from a study of blood T cell repertoires in COVID-19. Study-level background: Researchers got acute and convalescent COVID-19 samples from the United States, Italy and Spain. T cells, B-cell-depleted T cells, or PBMCs provided the cDNA or gDNA that served as material.

Germline values: CDR1 SGHVS, CDR2 FQNEAQ. The CDR3 has 13 residues. Trimming at V came to 3 bases and at J to 6 bases, leaving 4 bases not matched to a gene. Study processing details: Reference gene primers were amplified, and this amplification served to estimate nucleated cell counts. Method: immunoSEQ multiplex PCR; TCRdb's copy keeps in-frame clones and lacks some. D and trimming come from the DNA, and the V and J calls and clone size come from that table. The data contain around 77,000 clones, roughly nine tenths of them singletons. The clonotype was recovered from a woman aged 80 or older with active or convalescent COVID-19. The chain couples TRBV7-8 to TRBJ2-7, with 8 bases aligning to TRBD2. Sequenced input: peripheral blood. CDR3 amino acids: CASSFTSGSEQYF. The DNA for the CDR3 is TGTGCCAGCAGCTTCACTAGCGGTAGCGAGCAGTACTTC.